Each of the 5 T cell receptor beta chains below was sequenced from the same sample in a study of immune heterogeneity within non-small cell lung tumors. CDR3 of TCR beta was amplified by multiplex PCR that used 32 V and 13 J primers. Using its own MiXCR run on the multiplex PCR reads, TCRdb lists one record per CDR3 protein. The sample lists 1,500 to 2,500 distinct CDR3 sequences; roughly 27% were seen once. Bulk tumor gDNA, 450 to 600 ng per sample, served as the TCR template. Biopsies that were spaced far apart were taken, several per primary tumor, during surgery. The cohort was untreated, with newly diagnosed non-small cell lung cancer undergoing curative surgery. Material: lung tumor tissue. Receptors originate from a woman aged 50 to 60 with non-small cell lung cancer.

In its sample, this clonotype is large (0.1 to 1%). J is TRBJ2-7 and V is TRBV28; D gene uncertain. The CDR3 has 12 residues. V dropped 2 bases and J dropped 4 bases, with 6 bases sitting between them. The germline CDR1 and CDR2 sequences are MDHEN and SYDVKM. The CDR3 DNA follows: TGTGCCAGCAGTTTAGACCAATACGAGCAGTACTTC. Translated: CASSLDQYEQYF.

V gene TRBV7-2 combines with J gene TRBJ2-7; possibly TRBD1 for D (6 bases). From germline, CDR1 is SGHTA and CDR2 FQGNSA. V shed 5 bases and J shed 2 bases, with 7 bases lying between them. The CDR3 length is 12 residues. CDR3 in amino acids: CTSSGQPYEQYF. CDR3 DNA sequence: TGTACCAGCAGCGGACAGCCCTACGAGCAGTACTTC.

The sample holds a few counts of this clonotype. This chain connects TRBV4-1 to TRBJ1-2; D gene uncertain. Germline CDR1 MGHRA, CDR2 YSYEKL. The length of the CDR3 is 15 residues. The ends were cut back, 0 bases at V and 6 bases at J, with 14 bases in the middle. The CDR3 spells CASSQELVGSDGYTF. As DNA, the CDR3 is TGCGCCAGCAGCCAAGAATTAGTAGGGAGCGATGGCTACACCTTC.

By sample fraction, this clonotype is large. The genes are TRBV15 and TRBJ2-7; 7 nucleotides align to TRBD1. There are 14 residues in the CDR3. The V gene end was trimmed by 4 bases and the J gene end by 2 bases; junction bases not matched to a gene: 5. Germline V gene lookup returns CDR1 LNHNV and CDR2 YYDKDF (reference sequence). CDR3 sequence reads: CATSNRGTTYEQYF. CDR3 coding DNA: TGTGCCACCAGCAACAGGGGAACCACCTACGAGCAGTACTTC.

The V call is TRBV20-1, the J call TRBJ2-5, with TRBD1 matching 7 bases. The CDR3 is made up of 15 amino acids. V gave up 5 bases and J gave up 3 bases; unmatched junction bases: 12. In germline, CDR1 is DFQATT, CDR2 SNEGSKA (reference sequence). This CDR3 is CSAFIRGRSKETQYF. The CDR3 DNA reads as TGCAGTGCTTTCATAAGGGGGCGCTCCAAAGAGACCCAGTACTTC.